What follows is one TCR beta chain and its context. Antigen: not known. TCRdb re-called the RT-PCR reads through MiXCR, storing one row per CDR3 protein. The sample shows a few hundred thousand distinct CDR3 sequences, about 20% of them seen only once. These data belong to a study of response to subunit inactivated influenza vaccine. Overall study findings and caveats: New T cells are recruited in small numbers by each seasonal influenza vaccination, according to the authors' suggestion.

Trimming shortened V by 0 bases and J by 8 bases, and 21 bases separated the two germline ends. CDR1 and CDR2 (germline): SGHRS, YFSETQ. The CDR3 loop spans 17 amino acids. Specimen: PBMCs from blood, collected about 20 months after vaccination. This rearrangement joins TRBV5-1 to TRBJ2-1; D is perhaps TRBD2 (5 bases). The sequence was obtained from a man aged 45 to 70 who received an inactivated influenza vaccine. This chain's CDR3 is CASSLANGPSRGYEQFF. In DNA, the CDR3 is TGCGCCAGCAGCTTGGCCAACGGTCCTAGTAGAGGGTATGAGCAGTTCTTC.